This is a list of T cell receptor beta chains from one sample in a study of lung T cells in sarcoidosis with Löfgren's syndrome. TCRdb passed the reads through MiXCR, listing each CDR3 protein once. This sample has some 18,000 distinct CDR3 sequences, with about a fifth found just once. The sequenced sample consisted of CD4+ T cells from PBMCs. Every receptor here comes from a human donor with sarcoidosis (Löfgren's syndrome or another form), or a control subject (not recorded which). Both conserved end residues are part of each CDR3. Each record gives: J gene, V gene, CDR3 protein.

>TRBJ2-5|TRBV5-6
CASSYIQRLAETQYF
>TRBJ1-5|TRBV7-2
CASSLAPSRSQPQHF
>TRBJ2-2|TRBV6-4
CASSDGLAGTGELFF
>TRBJ2-3|TRBV29-1
CSVDFAGTSTDTQYF
>TRBJ1-5|TRBV10-3
CAISGSPGQSNQPQHF
>TRBJ2-7|TRBV7-2
CASSLRTSGIETLEQYF
>TRBJ1-1|TRBV27
CASSLQGAGNTEAFF
>TRBJ2-6|TRBV19
CASSTRASGANVLTF
>TRBJ2-1|TRBV5-1
CASSLVSGGAYNEQFF
>TRBJ1-5|TRBV6-1
CASSFGRNNQPQHF
>TRBJ1-2|TRBV3-1
CASSQDASGRGYTF
>TRBJ2-7|TRBV28
CASGRDYSYEQYF
>TRBJ2-3|TRBV28
CASSSGLAGGTDTQYF
>TRBJ2-7|TRBV5-1
CASSFKGVTYEQYF
>TRBJ2-7|TRBV11-2
CASSPRTGTALEQYF
>TRBJ2-5|TRBV6-1
CASGRDRGVETQYF
>TRBJ2-7|TRBV6-6
CASSYLSRTSGTSYEQYF
>TRBJ2-1|TRBV12-3/TRBV12-4
CASSYGLNSNEQFF
>TRBJ1-1|TRBV29-1
CSVVPWGSNTEAFF
>TRBJ2-3|TRBV5-1
CASSPSGNDRADTQYF
>TRBJ2-7|TRBV28
CASSPPGLAARYEQYF
>TRBJ2-6|TRBV2
CASSDVGSGANVLTF
>TRBJ1-1|TRBV2
CASGRTDLNTEAFF
>TRBJ2-3|TRBV28
CASSLQRPLFSDTQYF
>TRBJ2-2|TRBV5-1
CASSLDPLAVDTVELFF
>TRBJ2-7|TRBV30
CAWSVGWSGRTHEQYF
>TRBJ1-2|TRBV5-4
CASSADRAYGYTF
>TRBJ1-2|TRBV7-9
CASSLIYSHGYTF
>TRBJ1-2|TRBV28
CASSRNRDGGNGYTF
>TRBJ1-2|TRBV28
CASSRDETGGFGYTF
>TRBJ2-7|TRBV10-2
CASSENLGPGADYEQYF
>TRBJ2-1|TRBV12-3/TRBV12-4
CASSSRLGSSYNEQFF
>TRBJ2-5|TRBV19
CASSISGEETQYF
>TRBJ1-6|TRBV5-1
CASSSETGGSPLHF
>TRBJ2-2|TRBV25-1
CATHDPNTGELFF
>TRBJ2-5|TRBV6-1
CASSDGHTYQETQYF
>TRBJ1-2|TRBV3-1
CASSQEVGTAIF
>TRBJ1-1|TRBV7-9
CASSFLNTEAFF
>TRBJ2-3|TRBV3-1
CASSQPLARVTDTQYF
>TRBJ2-5|TRBV29-1
CSVVWETQYF
>TRBJ2-5|TRBV14
CASSQDSTASGQQETQYF
>TRBJ1-1|TRBV6-1
CASNQLLGQGKTEAFF
>TRBJ2-5|TRBV12-3/TRBV12-4
CASSLNYLQETQYF
>TRBJ2-7|TRBV2
CASLLTGGSYEQYF
>TRBJ2-3|TRBV5-6
CASSYGLAGQDTQYF
>TRBJ2-5|TRBV27
CASSRGTSGSETQYF
>TRBJ2-1|TRBV11-2
CASSLFSGGAVAYNEQFF
>TRBJ2-3|TRBV20-1
CSARDRASWDTQYF
>TRBJ2-7|TRBV6-1
CASSGDSPYEQYF
>TRBJ2-5|TRBV3-1
CASNNQGREQETQYF
>TRBJ1-1|TRBV20-1
CNRAGDTEAFF
>TRBJ2-1|TRBV28
CATREGDRYNEQFF